The clone carrying this T cell receptor (beta chain) was detected only a few times. Its specificity is unknown. This sample was included in a study of CD8 T cells in ankylosing spondylitis. Study-wide points: Clones linked to disease were reported to show significant enrichment in matched ankylosing spondylitis synovial fluid. Prior literature has documented some motif variants in synovial fluid and blood from reactive arthritis. A motif in TCR beta, a set of roughly eight highly homologous variants, appeared characteristic of ankylosing spondylitis blood. Disease-linked clones displayed a CD8+ phenotype and appeared relatively rarely in peripheral blood.

CDR1 and CDR2 (germline): LGHNA, YNFKEQ. V was clipped by 4 bases and J by 2 bases, with 18 bases between them. The CDR3 is 16 amino acids. As the method for making TCR beta libraries, quantitative 5'-RACE with molecular barcodes was used. TCRdb reprocessed the 5' RACE reads with MiXCR, giving one entry per CDR3 protein. The sample yields approximately 550,000 distinct CDR3 sequences, 12% seen once. This receptor was obtained from a male donor with ankylosing spondylitis. Material: blood, either unsorted or a sorted T cell fraction (not recorded which). V is TRBV4-2 and J is TRBJ2-7; D ambiguous. The CDR3 sequence is CASSPTLGSRAYEQYF. The CDR3, as DNA: TGTGCCAGCAGCCCTACCCTGGGATCTCGAGCCTACGAGCAGTACTTC.